The rows below give T cell receptor beta chains drawn from one sample of a study. Each CDR3 protein gets one entry after TCRdb re-called the 5' RACE reads with MiXCR. The sample lists about 53,000 distinct CDR3 sequences, around 26% occurring once. The sequenced sample was tumor-infiltrating naive CD4+ T cells sorted from the breast tumor. The source of these receptors is a female donor with breast cancer. Each CDR3 is given with its conserved first and last residue. The D gene is left open where the match is weak. Clone size is stated in some rows and not others, as once, few, many or a class when expanded.

size	D	V	J	DNA	CDR3
.	.	TRBV4-1	TRBJ1-1	TGCGCCAGCAGCCAGCTCAGACTGAACACTGAAGCTTTCTTT	CASSQLRLNTEAFF
few	TRBD1	TRBV20-1	TRBJ1-6	TGCAGTGCTAGAGCGGAAGGGGGCAATTCACCCCTCCACTTT	CSARAEGGNSPLHF
.	.	TRBV20-1	TRBJ1-1	TGCAGTGCTCTGGGAATTGGAGCTTTCTTT	CSALGIGAFF
many	TRBD1	TRBV20-1	TRBJ1-1	TGCAGTGCTAGAGTAGGGACAGGGGGCTGGACTGAAGCTTTCTTT	CSARVGTGGWTEAFF
.	TRBD1	TRBV7-2	TRBJ2-7	TGTGCCAGCAGCTTCCGGGACAGGGCGAGCGAGCAGTACTTC	CASSFRDRASEQYF
.	TRBD2	TRBV7-2	TRBJ2-7	TGTGCCAGCAGCTACGGGCTAGCGGGATTATATGCGTACGAGCAGTACTTC	CASSYGLAGLYAYEQYF
.	.	TRBV6-1	TRBJ1-5	TGTGCCAGCAGTGATGGGGGGTTCAGCAATCAGCCCCAGCATTTT	CASSDGGFSNQPQHF
.	.	TRBV6-2/TRBV6-3	TRBJ1-5	TGTGCCAGCAGTTACGGGGGGGCTGGCAATCAGCCCCAGCATTTT	CASSYGGAGNQPQHF
.	.	TRBV28	TRBJ1-2	TGTGCCAGCAACGTTCGTAACTATGGCAACACCTTC	CASNVRNYGNTF
few	.	TRBV5-5	TRBJ2-7	TGTGCCAGCAGCCGTGTAATTTCCTCCGAGCAGTACTTC	CASSRVISSEQYF
.	TRBD1	TRBV27	TRBJ2-7	TGTGCCAGCAGCCGCCCGGGACAGCAATACGAGCAGTACTTC	CASSRPGQQYEQYF
.	TRBD2	TRBV7-2	TRBJ2-5	TGTGCCAGCAGCCAGGGTAGCGGGGAGACCCAGTACTTC	CASSQGSGETQYF
.	.	TRBV3-1	TRBJ1-6	TGTGCCAGCAGCCAAGATCATTCTGCGGGTTCACCCCTCCACTTT	CASSQDHSAGSPLHF
.	.	TRBV5-1	TRBJ1-2	TGCGCCAGCAGCTTGGCCACGGACGGTGGCTACACCTTC	CASSLATDGGYTF
.	.	TRBV4-2	TRBJ2-7	TGTGCCAGCAGTAGCGCGGGCGACCAATCCTACGAGCAGTACTTC	CASSSAGDQSYEQYF
.	TRBD2	TRBV18	TRBJ2-1	TGTGCCAGCTCACCGACTAGCGGGAAGGTTGAGCAGTTCTTC	CASSPTSGKVEQFF
.	TRBD1	TRBV27	TRBJ1-6	TGTGCCAGCACCTCCGGGACAGGGGGCATTTCACCCCTCCACTTT	CASTSGTGGISPLHF
many	TRBD2	TRBV5-1	TRBJ2-1	TGCGCCAGCAGCTTGGTGTCTAGCGGATCCTACAATGAGCAGTTCTTC	CASSLVSSGSYNEQFF
.	.	TRBV21-1	TRBJ2-2	TGTGCCAGCAGCAAAGAGCTTTACGGTTTCGCCGGGGAGCTGTTTTTT	CASSKELYGFAGELFF
.	.	TRBV3-1	TRBJ2-7	TGTGCCAGCAGCCGCGGGACAGTGCCCTACGAGCAGTACTTC	CASSRGTVPYEQYF
.	TRBD2	TRBV7-3	TRBJ2-3	TGTGCCAGCAGCGAGGGGACTAGCGGGAGGAGGACAGATACGCAGTATTTT	CASSEGTSGRRTDTQYF
many	.	TRBV6-5	TRBJ1-2	TGTGCCAGCAAGGAGGTCAGGGTCCCCTCCGGAGGAGGCTACACCTTC	CASKEVRVPSGGGYTF
many	.	TRBV12-3/TRBV12-4	TRBJ2-1	TGTGCCAGCAGTTTAGGTCGAGGAGTAGGGCCAAACAATGAGCAGTTCTTC	CASSLGRGVGPNNEQFF
.	.	TRBV7-9	TRBJ2-7	TGTGCCAGCAGCCTGGGACGGTTGTACGAGCAGTACTTC	CASSLGRLYEQYF
.	TRBD1	TRBV6-5	TRBJ1-1	TGTGCCAGCAGTTCCATTCGGACAGGGGCGAGGACTGGAGCTTTCTTC	CASSSIRTGARTGAFF
many	.	TRBV5-1	TRBJ1-1	TGCGCCAGCAGCACCCCGGAGGCCATGAACACTGAAGCTTTCTTT	CASSTPEAMNTEAFF
.	TRBD1	TRBV7-2	TRBJ2-1	TGTGCCAGCAGCTTCTACTCGACAGGGGTCGGTGAGCAGTTCTTC	CASSFYSTGVGEQFF
.	TRBD1	TRBV20-1	TRBJ2-3	TGCAGTGCTAGTTTTCCGGGACAGAGGACAGATACGCAGTATTTT	CSASFPGQRTDTQYF
many	.	TRBV9	TRBJ1-2	TGTGCCAGGCGGGATCCGTCTAACTATGGCTACACCTTC	CARRDPSNYGYTF
few	.	TRBV5-1	TRBJ2-3	TGCGCCAGCAGCTTCGGAGCGACAGGAGCAGATACGCAGTATTTT	CASSFGATGADTQYF
.	.	TRBV2	TRBJ1-3	TGTGCCAGCAGTGAAAGGGGGTTCCTCAGCTCTGGAAACACCATATATTTT	CASSERGFLSSGNTIYF
few	.	TRBV24-1	TRBJ2-2	TGTGCCACCAGTGATTTTCGGGTTAACGGGGAGCTGTTTTTT	CATSDFRVNGELFF
.	.	TRBV28	TRBJ2-7	TGTGCCAGCAGCAATAGGGCCACACTGTGGTACTTC	CASSNRATLWYF
few	.	TRBV20-1	TRBJ2-7	TGCAGTGCTAGCCCGGAAGTCCGGGCCGAGCAGTACTTC	CSASPEVRAEQYF
many	.	TRBV9	TRBJ2-1	TGTGCCAGCAGCGTGGGGCCCGAAAGGAGCAATGAGCAGTTCTTC	CASSVGPERSNEQFF
.	TRBD1	TRBV6-5	TRBJ2-7	TGTGCCAGCAGTTACAGTGGGACAGGGACCTACGAGCAGTACTTC	CASSYSGTGTYEQYF
many	TRBD1	TRBV20-1	TRBJ2-5	TGCAGTGCCCCGACAGGGGTAGAGGAGACCCAGTACTTC	CSAPTGVEETQYF
few	.	TRBV20-1	TRBJ2-7	TGCAGTGCTAGAGATCCCTTAGGGGGGAGATGGTCCTACGAGCAGTACTTC	CSARDPLGGRWSYEQYF
.	TRBD1	TRBV6-1	TRBJ1-1	TGTGCCAGCAGTTACGACAGGGGAGACACTGAAGCTTTCTTT	CASSYDRGDTEAFF
few	.	TRBV5-4	TRBJ2-5	TGTGCCAGCAGCCAGAGCCAGGGTTTACAAGAGACCCAGTACTTC	CASSQSQGLQETQYF
once	.	TRBV7-2	TRBJ2-2	TGTGCCAGCAGCGCTAGAGGACCGCCGAACACCGGGGAGCTGTTTTTT	CASSARGPPNTGELFF
few	.	TRBV11-2	TRBJ2-3	TGTGCCAGCAGCCGTGATGGCAGGGCCGATACGCAGTATTTT	CASSRDGRADTQYF
medium-sized	.	TRBV12-3/TRBV12-4	TRBJ1-2	TGTGCCAGCAGCCTCGACGGGTTAGGCTACACCTTC	CASSLDGLGYTF
.	.	TRBV28	TRBJ2-7	TGTGCCAGCAGTTTTTCTTTCCCGAGGAACGAGCAGTACTTC	CASSFSFPRNEQYF
.	.	TRBV4-2	TRBJ1-5	TGTGCCAGCAGCCAGGAGGGACACCGGGACAATCAGCCCCAGCATTTT	CASSQEGHRDNQPQHF
once	.	TRBV6-1	TRBJ1-5	TGTGCCAGCAGTTCCATCGGGAGCAATCAGCCCCAGCAGTTT	CASSSIGSNQPQQF
many	TRBD2	TRBV7-2	TRBJ2-7	TGTGCCAGCGGGCGGGAGAGCCCGGGCGAGCAGTACTTC	CASGRESPGEQYF
few	.	TRBV28	TRBJ2-3	TGTGCCAGCAGTGCCCCTCCCCGCACAGATACGCAGTATTTT	CASSAPPRTDTQYF
few	.	TRBV4-2	TRBJ2-5	TGTGCCAGCAGCCAAGAAGAAAGGGGTGGGGAGACCCAGTACTTC	CASSQEERGGETQYF
.	.	TRBV6-5	TRBJ1-1	TGTGCCAGCAGGGGCCGGGGTTTGAACACTGAAGCTTTCTTT	CASRGRGLNTEAFF
few	.	TRBV5-1	TRBJ2-1	TGCGCCAGCAGCTTCGTCTTCGGGACTTCCCTGGGGGAGCAGTTCTTC	CASSFVFGTSLGEQFF
.	TRBD2	TRBV20-1	TRBJ2-1	TGCAGTGCTAGAATTGTTGGACTAGCGGGGGGGTACTCCTACAATGAGCAGTTCTTC	CSARIVGLAGGYSYNEQFF
.	.	TRBV6-1	TRBJ2-1	TGTGCCAGCAGTGAAGCGGAGGGCTCCTACAATGAGCAGTTCTTC	CASSEAEGSYNEQFF
.	.	TRBV15	TRBJ1-4	TGTGCCACCAGCAAAGCCACCTCTTATGAAAAACTGTTTTTT	CATSKATSYEKLFF
.	.	TRBV6-2/TRBV6-3	TRBJ2-2	TGTGCCAGCAGCCGGACCGGGGAGCTGTGTTTT	CASSRTGELCF
.	TRBD2	TRBV5-1	TRBJ2-3	TGCGCCAGCAGCCCCAGTAGCGGGAGGACAGATACGCAGTATTTT	CASSPSSGRTDTQYF
few	.	TRBV7-2	TRBJ1-4	TGTGCCAGCAGCTTACGGGCAGGGGATGAAAAACTGTTTTTT	CASSLRAGDEKLFF
few	.	TRBV20-1	TRBJ2-1	TGCAGTGCTAGGGGAGGGGGATGGGGCAATGAGCAGTTCTTC	CSARGGGWGNEQFF
.	TRBD1	TRBV7-8	TRBJ1-2	TGTGCCAGCAGCTTAGGGACAGGGCCTTATGGCTACACCTTC	CASSLGTGPYGYTF